One TCR beta chain is described in this entry. Germline CDR1 and CDR2: MNHEY and SMNVEV (reference sequence). The V and J ends lost 3 bases and 6 bases, in that order; junction bases with no gene match: 8. The CDR3 length is 14 residues. This record comes from a study of blood T cell repertoires in COVID-19. Study summary: Donors in the United States, Italy and Spain gave samples during acute or convalescent COVID-19.

The repertoire was sequenced with immunoSEQ multiplex PCR; TCRdb's copy has only in-frame clones and lacks some. The table lists tens of thousands of clones, 82% of them singletons. Sequencing input: peripheral blood. This TCR came from a woman aged 55-69 years with acute or convalescent COVID-19. This chain connects TRBV27 to TRBJ2-7; 7 positions match TRBD1. For the CDR3, the DNA is TGTGCCAGCAGTTTCTACCCCAGGACAGGCGAGCAGTACTTC. It encodes CASSFYPRTGEQYF.